The rows below give T cell receptor beta chains drawn from one sample of a study of blood T cell repertoires in COVID-19. Repertoires were generated with immunoSEQ multiplex PCR, while TCRdb's copy carries only in-frame clones and drops some. The data show hundreds of thousands of clones, around 87% seen once. Sample: peripheral blood. Receptor source: a woman aged 45-60 years with COVID-19, enrolled during active disease. The CDR3 runs from the conserved cysteine through the conserved F or W. The D gene is left open where the match is weak. Not every row has a clone size; where given, it reads once, few, many or a size class.

14 TRBJ1-4 - - TRBV5-4 CASSGRRGNEKLFF TGTGCCAGCAGCGGACGGCGGGGAAATGAAAAACTGTTTTTT
15 TRBJ2-7 - TRBD2 TRBV5-1 CASSLLAGRTYEQYF TGCGCCAGCAGCTTGCTAGCGGGGCGGACCTACGAGCAGTACTTC
15 TRBJ1-5 - - TRBV9 CASSVGSGLNQPQHF TGTGCCAGCAGCGTAGGCTCTGGGCTGAATCAGCCCCAGCATTTT
19 TRBJ1-6 - - TRBV7-2 CASSFSEGSRNSYNSPLHF TGTGCCAGCAGCTTCTCGGAGGGGAGTAGGAACTCCTATAATTCACCCCTCCACTTT
17 TRBJ2-6 - TRBD2 TRBV9 CASSVSSGRAGANVLTF TGTGCCAGCAGCGTGTCTAGCGGGAGGGCTGGGGCCAACGTCCTGACTTTC
16 TRBJ1-1 - - TRBV11-2 CASSKFLGVVDTEAFF TGTGCCAGCAGCAAATTTCTAGGGGTTGTGGACACTGAAGCTTTCTTT
15 TRBJ2-3 - - TRBV14 CASSQRGSPTDTQYF TGTGCCAGCAGCCAACGGGGGTCCCCCACAGATACGCAGTATTTT
15 TRBJ1-5 - - TRBV24-1 CATSDHRQGNQPQHF TGTGCCACCAGTGACCACAGACAGGGCAATCAGCCCCAGCATTTT
13 TRBJ1-1 - TRBD1 TRBV24-1 CATSQGGRTEAFF TGTGCCACCAGCCAAGGGGGCCGTACTGAAGCTTTCTTT
14 TRBJ1-4 - - TRBV18 CASSWTGTNEKLFF TGTGCCAGCTCTTGGACTGGAACTAATGAAAAACTGTTTTTT
14 TRBJ2-5 - - TRBV11-3 CASSQGGLQETQYF TGTGCCAGCAGCCAAGGGGGACTACAAGAGACCCAGTACTTC
18 TRBJ2-7 - TRBD2 TRBV5-4 CASSTPLSAGGLSYEQYF TGTGCCAGCAGCACCCCCTTATCCGCGGGAGGGCTCTCCTACGAGCAGTACTTC
13 TRBJ1-1 - - TRBV30 CAWSQAGDTEAFF TGTGCCTGGAGTCAGGCAGGGGACACTGAAGCTTTCTTT
14 TRBJ2-7 - TRBD1 TRBV9 CASSAGQASYEQYF TGTGCCAGCAGCGCTGGACAGGCGTCCTACGAGCAGTACTTC
13 TRBJ1-1 - - TRBV7-3 CASSLMDSDNAFF TGTGCCAGCAGCTTAATGGACTCCGACAACGCTTTCTTT
12 TRBJ1-1 - TRBD1 TRBV29-1 CSVVTGETEAFF TGCAGCGTTGTCACAGGGGAAACTGAAGCTTTCTTT
13 TRBJ2-7 once - TRBV7-8 CASSPRASYEQYF TGTGCCAGCAGCCCGAGAGCCTCCTACGAGCAGTACTTC
14 TRBJ1-1 - TRBD1 TRBV6-2/TRBV6-3 CASSYGQVNTEAFF TGTGCCAGCAGTTACGGACAGGTGAACACTGAAGCTTTCTTT
14 TRBJ2-7 - - TRBV6-2/TRBV6-3 CASSYSLGRGEQYF TGTGCCAGCAGTTACTCGTTGGGGCGGGGTGAGCAGTACTTC
12 TRBJ1-5 few - TRBV10-1 CASSDSHQPQHF TGCGCCAGCAGTGACAGTCATCAGCCCCAGCATTTT
15 TRBJ2-1 - - TRBV5-8 CASSIRGLAYNEQFF TGTGCCAGCAGCATTCGGGGACTGGCCTACAATGAGCAGTTCTTC
11 TRBJ2-3 - - TRBV7-8 CASHRGDTQYF TGTGCCAGTCACCGGGGAGATACGCAGTATTTT
12 TRBJ2-7 - TRBD2 TRBV11-2 CASSFSGREQYF TGTGCCAGCAGCTTTAGCGGGCGCGAGCAGTACTTC
13 TRBJ2-1 - - TRBV4-1 CASSQDGLYEQFF TGCGCCAGCAGCCAAGATGGACTTTATGAGCAGTTCTTC
15 TRBJ1-4 - - TRBV19 CASNPYKATNEKLFF TGTGCCAGTAACCCTTACAAAGCAACTAATGAAAAACTGTTTTTT
12 TRBJ1-2 - - TRBV11-2 CASSSQSYGYTF TGTGCCAGCAGCTCCCAGTCATATGGCTACACCTTC
14 TRBJ2-7 - - TRBV21-1 CASSGRDRTYEQYF TGTGCCAGCAGCGGGCGGGACAGGACGTACGAGCAGTACTTC
12 TRBJ2-3 - - TRBV6-5 CASRARTDTQYF TGTGCCAGCAGGGCCCGCACAGATACGCAGTATTTT
13 TRBJ1-1 - - TRBV11-1 CASSSFMNTEAFF TGTGCCAGCAGCTCTTTTATGAACACTGAAGCTTTCTTT
19 TRBJ2-2 - TRBD2 TRBV5-1 CASSTRGLAGGYNTGELFF TGCGCCAGCAGCACCAGAGGGCTAGCGGGAGGGTATAACACCGGGGAGCTGTTTTTT
14 TRBJ2-7 few - TRBV19 CASSIGSSSYEQYF TGTGCCAGTAGTATCGGGTCCAGCTCCTACGAGCAGTACTTC
17 TRBJ2-5 - TRBD1 TRBV5-6 CASSLYRDRTYQETQYF TGTGCCAGCAGCTTGTATCGGGACAGAACGTACCAAGAGACCCAGTACTTC
15 TRBJ2-7 - TRBD2 TRBV5-1 CASSPTVSGREEQYF TGCGCCAGCAGCCCCACCGTTAGCGGGAGGGAGGAGCAGTACTTC
12 TRBJ2-5 - - TRBV7-9 CASTKRAETQYF TGTGCCAGCACCAAGCGAGCAGAGACCCAGTACTTC
16 TRBJ2-2 - - TRBV7-3 CASRPPGVPNTGELFF TGTGCCAGCAGGCCTCCTGGAGTCCCGAACACCGGGGAGCTGTTTTTT
14 TRBJ2-1 - TRBD2 TRBV7-2 CASRVAGTYNEQFF TGTGCCAGCAGGGTAGCGGGGACCTACAATGAGCAGTTCTTC
13 TRBJ2-7 - - TRBV30 CAWSRGNSYEQYF TGTGCCTGGAGTCGCGGCAACTCCTACGAGCAGTACTTC
15 TRBJ2-1 - TRBD1 TRBV15 CATSRDVQGANEQFF TGTGCCACCAGCAGAGATGTGCAGGGGGCCAATGAGCAGTTCTTC
13 TRBJ2-7 - TRBD1 TRBV7-2 CASSFRDSYEQYF TGTGCCAGCAGCTTCCGGGACAGCTACGAGCAGTACTTC
13 TRBJ1-4 - - TRBV5-6 CASSYTGLEKLFF TGTGCCAGCAGCTACACAGGGCTGGAAAAACTGTTTTTT
16 TRBJ2-2 - - TRBV7-2 CASSLEAEWGTGELFF TGTGCCAGCAGCTTAGAAGCGGAGTGGGGCACCGGGGAGCTGTTTTTT
14 TRBJ1-3 - - TRBV3-1/TRBV3-2 CASSQIQHGNTIYF TGTGCCAGCAGCCAGATACAACATGGAAACACCATATATTTT
16 TRBJ2-7 - TRBD2 TRBV18 CASSLYSGTRAYEQYF TGTGCCAGCTCACTTTACTCCGGGACTAGGGCCTACGAGCAGTACTTC
19 TRBJ2-3 few TRBD2 TRBV28 CASSPRFAGGLVFSDTQYF TGTGCCAGCAGTCCTAGGTTTGCGGGAGGGCTTGTATTTTCGGATACGCAGTATTTT
17 TRBJ2-5 - TRBD2 TRBV11-3 CASSLPRTSGYQETQYF TGTGCCAGCAGCTTACCCCGGACTAGCGGGTACCAAGAGACCCAGTACTTC
13 TRBJ1-1 - - TRBV27 CASSKQGNTEAFF TGTGCCAGCAGTAAACAGGGGAACACTGAAGCTTTCTTT
16 TRBJ2-7 - TRBD1 TRBV19 CASRRSGTGGFDEQYF TGTGCCAGTAGAAGGTCCGGGACAGGGGGCTTCGACGAGCAGTACTTC
15 TRBJ2-7 - TRBD2 TRBV27 CASSRIAGGPGEQYF TGTGCCAGTAGCAGGATCGCGGGAGGGCCTGGAGAGCAGTACTTC
15 TRBJ2-3 - - TRBV3-1/TRBV3-2 CASSQDPRAMDTQYF TGTGCCAGCAGCCAAGATCCGCGAGCTATGGATACGCAGTATTTT
12 TRBJ1-1 once - TRBV29-1 CSAIDSRTEAFF TGCAGCGCCATAGACAGCCGCACTGAAGCTTTCTTT
14 TRBJ1-2 - - TRBV29-1 CSATGGTPNYGYTF TGCAGCGCTACGGGAGGGACACCTAACTATGGCTACACCTTC
15 TRBJ2-1 - TRBD2 TRBV4-2 CASSQVTSGHNEQFF TGTGCCAGCAGCCAAGTAACTAGCGGGCACAATGAGCAGTTCTTC
18 TRBJ2-7 - TRBD1 TRBV6-9 CASSFSLTPGQTTMEQYF TGTGCCAGCAGTTTTTCTCTCACACCGGGACAGACCACTATGGAGCAGTACTTC
15 TRBJ2-7 - - TRBV21-1 CASSKTGVSGNEQYF TGTGCCAGCAGCAAAACAGGGGTTTCTGGGAACGAGCAGTACTTC
15 TRBJ1-4 - - TRBV2 CASSEAGATNEKLFF TGTGCCAGCAGTGAGGCAGGGGCAACTAATGAAAAACTGTTTTTT
17 TRBJ2-3 - TRBD2 TRBV24-1 CATSDLRTSGSTDTQYF TGTGCCACCAGTGATTTGAGGACTAGCGGTAGCACAGATACGCAGTATTTT
19 TRBJ2-2 - TRBD2 TRBV28 CASGGEGQGLALNTGELFF TGTGCCAGCGGCGGTGAGGGGCAGGGACTAGCGCTGAACACCGGGGAGCTGTTTTTT
16 TRBJ1-3 - - TRBV11-3 CASSLDGTEAGNTIYF TGTGCCAGCAGCTTAGACGGGACTGAGGCTGGAAACACCATATATTTT
15 TRBJ1-3 - TRBD1 TRBV5-1 CASSLTQGAGHTIYF TGCGCCAGCAGCCTTACACAGGGGGCCGGGCACACCATATATTTT
16 TRBJ2-3 - TRBD2 TRBV11-2 CASSLDLAGGADTQYF TGTGCCAGCAGCTTAGATCTAGCGGGAGGAGCAGATACGCAGTATTTT